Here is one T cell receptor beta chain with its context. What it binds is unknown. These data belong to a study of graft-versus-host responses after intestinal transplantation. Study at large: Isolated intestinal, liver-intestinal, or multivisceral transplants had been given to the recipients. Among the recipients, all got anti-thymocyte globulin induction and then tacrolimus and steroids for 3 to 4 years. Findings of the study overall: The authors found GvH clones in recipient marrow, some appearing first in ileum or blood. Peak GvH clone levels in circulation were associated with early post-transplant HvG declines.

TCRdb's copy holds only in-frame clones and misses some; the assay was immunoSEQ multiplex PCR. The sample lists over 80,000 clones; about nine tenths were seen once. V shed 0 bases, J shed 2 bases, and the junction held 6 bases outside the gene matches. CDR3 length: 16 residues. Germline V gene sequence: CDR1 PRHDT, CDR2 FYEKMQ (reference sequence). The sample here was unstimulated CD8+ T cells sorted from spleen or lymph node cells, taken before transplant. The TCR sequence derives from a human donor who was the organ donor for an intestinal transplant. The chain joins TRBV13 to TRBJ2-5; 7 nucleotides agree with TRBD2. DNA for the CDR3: TGTGCCAGCAGCTTAGGCCCGGGGGGTCCTCAAGAGACCCAGTACTTC. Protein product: CASSLGPGGPQETQYF. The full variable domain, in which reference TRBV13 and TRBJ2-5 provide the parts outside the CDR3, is AAGVIQSPRHLIKEKRETATLKCYPIPRHDTVYWYQQGPGQDPQFLISFYEKMQSDKGSIPDRFSAQQFSDYHSELNMSSLELGDSALYFCASSLGPGGPQETQYFGPGTRLLVL.